This record looks at one T cell receptor beta chain sequence and its context. The target antigen is unknown. One junction end disagrees with the germline gene, perhaps due to a read error. A universal primer binding site was introduced by template switching. The final cDNA contained unique molecular identifiers. TCRdb re-analysed the 5' RACE reads in MiXCR, keeping a single row per CDR3 protein. The sample has 250,000 or so distinct CDR3 sequences; approximately 7% are singletons. The sample belongs to a study of identical twins. Broader study findings: Without tracking the same donors, conclusions rested on cross-sectional statistical analysis. A partial confounding effect on zero-insertion analyses could come from invariant MAIT and iNKT cells.

The CDR3 totals 15 residues. Germline V lookup: CDR1 PRHDT, CDR2 FYEKMQ (reference sequence). These data also formed part of another study, on yellow fever vaccine responses in identical twins. This second report adds: On the reported evidence, twins' vaccine T cell responses seemed partly convergent and partly personalized.

This clonotype was sampled from a woman aged 18-30 years in good health. The gene calls are TRBV13 and TRBJ2-6; D may be TRBD1 or TRBD2 (5 bases each). The sample was memory (CD45RO+) T cells sorted from blood. The CDR3: CASTRADSGAYVLTF. Here the CDR3 DNA reads TGTGCCAGCACCCGGGCGGACTCTGGGGCCTACGTCCTGACTTTC.